The clone carrying this TCR beta chain was recorded at least ten times. Its antigen remains unknown. This sample stems from a study of T cell repertoires in cytomegalovirus infection. Study overall: Public signatures in TCR beta pointed to CMV infection and matching HLA type. Study results and limitations: People with CMV and the relevant HLA were identified by cumulative public TCR beta family frequency. HLA-C-restricted TCR beta clonotypes specific for CMV led the ex vivo response.

Trimming took 1 base from V and 9 from J, leaving 13 bases between them. CDR3 length equals 15 residues. Via MiXCR, TCRdb re-called the reads, giving one row per CDR3 protein. Of 76,000 or so distinct CDR3 sequences detected, roughly 3.6% appear once; the ten largest clones hold under 5.5%. The receptor was isolated from a human donor in good health (CMV status not recorded). Some clones in this sample may be carry-over from other donors' samples. The chain uses TRBV12-3 or TRBV12-4 and TRBJ1-6; D possibly corresponds to TRBD1 (6 bases). The source material was PBMCs. The CDR3 here is CASSLEGRGISPLHF. DNA of the CDR3: TGTGCCAGCAGTTTAGAAGGCAGGGGAATTTCACCCCTCCACTTT.